The entry below gives a single TCR beta chain sequence along with its context. This record belongs to a study of blood T cell repertoires in COVID-19. Germline-derived CDR1 and CDR2 are SGHNT and YENEEA. With V trimmed by 1 base and J by 1 base, 4 bases remained unmatched. The CDR3 runs 16 residues. Original processing notes: Cell counts per sample came from amplifying reference gene primers. Sequencing used immunoSEQ multiplex PCR; TCRdb keeps in-frame clones, though not all of them. V and J calls and clone size are given by that table; D and trimming were obtained from the DNA. The sample has approximately 190,000 clones; 80% to 85% are singletons. Cohorts were based on clinical histories the participants reported.

The chain combines TRBV11-3 with TRBJ1-1; 9 bases map to TRBD1. The sequenced sample was PBMCs or T cells enriched from blood (not recorded which). The source of this sequence is a woman younger than 45 who had been exposed to COVID-19. In nucleotides, the CDR3 is TGTGCCAGCAGCTTAGGGGGACAGGGCGCGAACACTGAAGCTTTCTTT. Residues: CASSLGGQGANTEAFF.